Below are 15 T cell receptor beta chains sequenced from a single sample in a study of Ad26.COV2.S vaccination and SARS-CoV-2 variants. Generated by immunoSEQ multiplex PCR, the TCRdb table keeps only in-frame clones and is missing some. Among about 320,000 clones listed, about 82% were seen once. Sample treatment: roughly 19 received Ad26.COV2.S at low or high dose, single or two shots; a few received placebo; per-sample allocation not given. Samples came from day 63 after the first vaccine or placebo injection. Sequencing was performed on peripheral blood, taken in a trial of Ad26.COV2.S vaccine versus placebo. These receptors all come from a person between 18 and 60 years old who received the Ad26.COV2.S COVID-19 vaccine or a placebo.

J is TRBJ2-5 and V is TRBV15; a possible D gene is TRBD2 (5 bases). Germline values: CDR1 LNHNV, CDR2 YYDKDF (reference sequence). Trimming took 3 bases from V and 1 from J, leaving 9 bases between them. The CDR3 extends over 14 amino acids. CDR3 sequence reads: CATSRVGIQETQYF. CDR3 DNA sequence: TGTGCCACCAGCAGGGTCGGGATCCAAGAGACCCAGTACTTC.

V usage is TRBV28 and J usage is TRBJ2-1; TRBD1 or TRBD2 may be the D gene (6 bases each). Germline CDR1 reads MDHEN; CDR2 reads SYDVKM. The CDR3 runs 15 residues. V lost 2 bases and J lost 7, with 15 bases in between. The CDR3 is CASSLPGLGGNEQFF. CDR3 coding DNA: TGTGCCAGCAGTTTACCCGGGCTAGGGGGGAATGAGCAGTTCTTC.

The rearrangement links TRBV28 to TRBJ1-5; maybe TRBD1 (6 bases). The CDR3 totals 15 residues. CDR1 and CDR2 from the germline V gene are MDHEN and SYDVKM. The ends were cut back, 5 bases at V and 9 bases at J, with 20 bases in the middle. This chain's CDR3 is CASSISRGTNAPQHF. CDR3 DNA: TGTGCCAGCAGTATTTCCAGGGGTACCAATGCGCCCCAGCATTTT. Complete variable domain (other parts from reference TRBV28 and TRBJ1-5): DVKVTQSSRYLVKRTGEKVFLECVQDMDHENMFWYRQDPGLGLRLIYFSYDVKMKEKGDIPEGYSVSREKKERFSLILESASTNQTSMYLCASSISRGTNAPQHFGDGTRLSIL.

The V call is TRBV24-1, the J call TRBJ1-6; D unresolved. The V and J ends lost 1 base and 2 bases respectively, with 11 bases between them. CDR3 length equals 17 residues. Germline values: CDR1 KGHDR, CDR2 SFDVKD. The CDR3 reads CATSDLSEEPYNSPLHF. CDR3 DNA: TGTGCCACCAGTGATTTATCGGAAGAGCCCTATAATTCACCCCTCCACTTT.

The chain is built from TRBV27 and TRBJ1-6; no clear D gene. V was pared by 5 bases and J by 1 base, with 9 bases between. The V gene's germline CDR1 is MNHEY and CDR2 SMNVEV (reference sequence). The CDR3 length is 15 residues. CDR3 residues: CASSERESYNSPLHF. CDR3 in DNA: TGTGCCAGCAGTGAGAGGGAATCCTATAATTCACCCCTCCACTTT.

The chain combines TRBV6-5 with TRBJ2-2; possibly TRBD1 or TRBD2 for D (5 bases each). This CDR3 comprises 12 residues. Germline V gene sequence: CDR1 MNHEY, CDR2 SVGAGI. Trimming left V 6 bases short and J 14 bases short, with 16 bases between. CDR3 nucleotides: TGTGCCAGCAGCCGGGGCCAGGATCGACTGTTTTTT. Protein sequence: CASSRGQDRLFF.

CDR3 in amino acids: CASSFYSNQPQHF. The DNA of the CDR3 is TGTGCCAGCAGCTTTTACAGCAATCAGCCCCAGCATTTT. The rearrangement uses TRBV7-2 and TRBJ1-5, with no clear D. The V gene's germline CDR1 is SGHTA and CDR2 FQGNSA. This CDR3 has 13 residues. The V and J ends lost 3 bases and 1 base respectively, with 4 bases between them. The entire variable domain, with the rest obtained from reference TRBV7-2 and TRBJ1-5, is as follows: GAGVSQSPSNKVTEKGKDVELRCDPISGHTALYWYRQSLGQGLEFLIYFQGNSAPDKSGLPSDRFSAERTGGSVSTLTIQRTQQEDSAVYLCASSFYSNQPQHFGDGTRLSIL.

The chain employs TRBV27 and TRBJ2-3, with D perhaps TRBD1 or TRBD2 (6 bases each). CDR3 length: 14 amino acids. V dropped 6 bases and J dropped 0 bases, with 10 bases sitting between them. Germline CDR1 reads MNHEY; CDR2 reads SMNVEV (reference sequence). As DNA, the CDR3 is TGTGCCAGCAGCCTGGGGGGCAGCACAGATACGCAGTATTTT. Translating it yields CASSLGGSTDTQYF.

The chain is built from TRBV28 and TRBJ2-7; TRBD2 might be the D (5 bases). V was pared by 2 bases and J by 6 bases, with 17 bases between. Germline V gene lookup returns CDR1 MDHEN and CDR2 SYDVKM. CDR3 length: 15 residues. The CDR3 nucleotides read TGTGCCAGCAGTTTAAGCCGGGCGGGTATGGGCGAGCAGTACTTC. Translation gives CASSLSRAGMGEQYF.

The chain couples TRBV7-9 to TRBJ1-2; perhaps TRBD1 as D (5 bases). Trimming shortened V by 2 bases and J by 7 bases, and 11 bases separated the two germline ends. The germline V gene encodes CDR1 SEHNR and CDR2 FQNEAQ (reference sequence). The CDR3 is made up of 13 amino acids. The CDR3 region is CASSLRGDGGYTF. The CDR3 DNA reads TGTGCCAGCAGCTTACGGGGCGACGGTGGCTACACCTTC.

The chain employs TRBV2 and TRBJ2-7; no clear D. From germline, CDR1 is SNHLY and CDR2 FYNNEI. The CDR3 runs 12 residues. V shed 9 bases and J shed 5 bases, with 14 bases lying between them. CDR3 amino acids: CASLLRSHEQYF. The CDR3 DNA is TGTGCCAGTCTCCTCAGGAGCCACGAGCAGTACTTC. Supplemented by reference TRBV2 and TRBJ2-7, the full variable domain reads EPEVTQTPSHQVTQMGQEVILRCVPISNHLYFYWYRQILGQKVEFLVSFYNNEISEKSEIFDDQFSVERPDGSNFTLKIRSTKLEDSAMYFCASLLRSHEQYFGPGTRLTVT.

This clone was detected once. The V gene is TRBV6-5, the J gene TRBJ1-1; D unresolved. CDR3 length: 12 amino acids. Trimming stripped 6 bases from V and 1 base from J, with 6 bases between. The germline gives CDR1 MNHEY, CDR2 SVGAGI. The CDR3 sequence: CASRTANTEAFF. Written as DNA, the CDR3 is TGTGCCAGCAGAACAGCGAACACTGAAGCTTTCTTT.

CDR3 residues: CASSPGPRRHFYGYTF. In DNA form, the CDR3 reads TGCGCCAGCAGCCCGGGACCGCGAAGACATTTCTATGGCTACACCTTC. The V gene is TRBV10-2, the J gene TRBJ1-2, with D tentatively TRBD1 (5 bases). V lost 6 bases to trimming and J lost 4 bases, with 21 bases between them. The CDR3 runs 16 residues. Germline CDR1 is WSHSY and CDR2 is SAAADI.

The J gene is TRBJ2-1, the V gene TRBV11-3; TRBD1 aligns across 9 bases. The CDR3 is 14 residues long. Germline-derived CDR1 and CDR2 are SGHNT and YENEEA. The trim removed 8 bases at V and 5 bases at J, leaving 7 bases unmatched. The CDR3 here is CASLRDRAHNEQFF. The CDR3, as DNA: TGTGCCAGCCTCCGGGACAGGGCCCACAATGAGCAGTTCTTC.

This clone is a singleton in its sample. The gene calls are TRBV5-1 and TRBJ2-3; D may be TRBD1 (5 bases). The CDR3 runs to 15 residues. V shed 1 base and J shed 8 bases, with 17 bases lying between them. Germline V gene lookup returns CDR1 SGHRS and CDR2 YFSETQ. The CDR3 loop reads CASSLLTGGTGTQYF. The CDR3 nucleotides read TGCGCCAGCAGCTTGTTAACAGGTGGAACGGGTACGCAGTATTTT.